This T cell receptor beta chain stems from a study of blood T cell repertoires in COVID-19. Followed over time, Seattle patients had been enrolled while infection was active. The assay was immunoSEQ multiplex PCR, and TCRdb's table has in-frame clones only and misses some. The table has roughly 250,000 clones, approximately 85% seen once. What was sequenced was peripheral blood. This TCR was sampled from a human donor with COVID-19, enrolled during active disease. The donor label of this sample is uncertain.

CDR3 DNA: TGTGCCAGCAGTGAACTCGGGGGAATGAACACTGAAGCTTTCTTT. It translates to CASSELGGMNTEAFF. This sequence joins TRBV2 and TRBJ1-1, with a tentative D call TRBD1 (5 bases). V was clipped by 2 bases and J by 0 bases, with 10 bases between them. Germline V gene lookup returns CDR1 SNHLY and CDR2 FYNNEI. The CDR3 length is 15 residues. Full variable domain (rest looked up from reference TRBV2 and TRBJ1-1): EPEVTQTPSHQVTQMGQEVILRCVPISNHLYFYWYRQILGQKVEFLVSFYNNEISEKSEIFDDQFSVERPDGSNFTLKIRSTKLEDSAMYFCASSELGGMNTEAFFGQGTRLTVV.